This is a list of T cell receptor beta chains from one sample in a study of blood T cell repertoires in COVID-19. Profiled with immunoSEQ multiplex PCR; TCRdb holds only in-frame clones, not every one. The repertoire includes under 200,000 clones, nearly 90% of them detected once, and roughly 21% sits in the top ten. The sample consisted of peripheral blood. Every receptor here comes from a man aged 55 to 70 with active or convalescent COVID-19. CDR3s include the opening cysteine and the closing phenylalanine or tryptophan. The order of the fields is J gene, V gene, clone size, CDR3 protein. The listing skips clone size in some rows; elsewhere it reads once, few, many or a size class.

TRBJ1-4	TRBV5-4	once	CASSFQGAILNEKLFF
TRBJ1-2	TRBV5-6	-	CASSLDVAYGYTF
TRBJ2-7	TRBV20-1	-	CSTRVNYEQYF
TRBJ2-2	TRBV6-1	-	CASSETRTNTGELFF
TRBJ1-1	TRBV3-1/TRBV3-2	-	CASSHGQLEAFF
TRBJ1-6	TRBV18	-	CASSPIAGFLHF
TRBJ2-5	TRBV29-1	-	CSVEGVTDQETQYF
TRBJ2-1	TRBV7-7	-	CASSMGLAGGSEQFF
TRBJ2-1	TRBV7-2	-	CASSPRAGGRSYNEQFF
TRBJ1-5	TRBV6-5	-	CASRGSFGQPQHF
TRBJ1-1	TRBV27	few	CASSFTGGSTEAFF
TRBJ1-1	TRBV27	-	CASSLGGFGEAFF
TRBJ1-1	TRBV29-1	-	CSVAQGFDSKNTEAFF
TRBJ1-6	TRBV4-1	-	CASSQVRPWSSYNSPLHF
TRBJ1-2	TRBV18	-	CASSPYDRGPDGYTF
TRBJ1-5	TRBV19	-	CASSIAGAGGTSQPQHF
TRBJ2-1	TRBV6-2/TRBV6-3	-	CASSYERGGPYNEQFF
TRBJ1-2	TRBV2	-	CASSSVGQGFSGYTF
TRBJ2-3	TRBV27	-	CASSFRASGRDTQYF
TRBJ1-1	TRBV6-2/TRBV6-3	-	CASSYSPGNTEAFF
TRBJ1-2	TRBV4-1	-	CASSQVGQVYGYTF
TRBJ2-2	TRBV2	-	CASSDRLSNTGELFF
TRBJ1-6	TRBV19	-	CASSTRRTGYNSPLHF
TRBJ2-3	TRBV11-2	-	CASSPRWEATTDTQYF
TRBJ1-6	TRBV7-2	-	CASSLFTGFNSPLHF
TRBJ1-1	TRBV7-2	-	CASSPGVQRRAFF
TRBJ1-2	TRBV27	-	CASFGQHGYTF
TRBJ2-5	TRBV7-9	-	CASSFGDGTQYF
TRBJ2-7	TRBV12-5	-	CASGLVVGRGLEGEQYF
TRBJ1-3	TRBV5-1	-	CASSSSGSRNTIYF
TRBJ1-2	TRBV24-1	-	CATSDSGPGAEHGYTF
TRBJ1-2	TRBV5-1	-	CASSLASGVQGYTF
TRBJ1-2	TRBV2	-	CASSPGTGVGANYGYTF
TRBJ2-7	TRBV19	-	CASSRRDTTYEQYF
TRBJ2-3	TRBV6-6	-	CASRRLAGGHTDTQYF
TRBJ2-3	TRBV4-2	-	CASSQDPSPDTQYF
TRBJ2-5	TRBV6-2/TRBV6-3	-	CASSYTGGRQETQYF
TRBJ1-5	TRBV5-5	-	CASSRDRYQPQHF
TRBJ1-2	TRBV2	-	CASSEEGLYGYTF
TRBJ2-7	TRBV11-2	-	CASSSQQGRTYEQYF
TRBJ1-5	TRBV6-6	-	CASSNPQGTAQHF